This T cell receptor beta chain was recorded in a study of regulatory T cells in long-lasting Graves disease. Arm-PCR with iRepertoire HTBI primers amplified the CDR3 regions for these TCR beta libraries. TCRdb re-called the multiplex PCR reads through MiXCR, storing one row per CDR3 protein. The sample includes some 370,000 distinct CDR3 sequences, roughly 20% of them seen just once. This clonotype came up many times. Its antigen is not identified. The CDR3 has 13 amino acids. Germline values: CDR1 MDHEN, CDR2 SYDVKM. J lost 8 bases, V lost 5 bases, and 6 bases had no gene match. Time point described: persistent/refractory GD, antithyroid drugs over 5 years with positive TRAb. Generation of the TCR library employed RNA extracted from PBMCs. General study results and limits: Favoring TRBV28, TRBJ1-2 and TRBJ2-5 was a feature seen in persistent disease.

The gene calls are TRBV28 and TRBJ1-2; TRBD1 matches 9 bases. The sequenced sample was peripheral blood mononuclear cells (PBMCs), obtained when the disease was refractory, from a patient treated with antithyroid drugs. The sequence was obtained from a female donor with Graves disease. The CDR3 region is CASSGDRVRGYTF. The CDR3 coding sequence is TGTGCCAGCAGTGGGGACAGGGTAAGAGGCTACACCTTC.